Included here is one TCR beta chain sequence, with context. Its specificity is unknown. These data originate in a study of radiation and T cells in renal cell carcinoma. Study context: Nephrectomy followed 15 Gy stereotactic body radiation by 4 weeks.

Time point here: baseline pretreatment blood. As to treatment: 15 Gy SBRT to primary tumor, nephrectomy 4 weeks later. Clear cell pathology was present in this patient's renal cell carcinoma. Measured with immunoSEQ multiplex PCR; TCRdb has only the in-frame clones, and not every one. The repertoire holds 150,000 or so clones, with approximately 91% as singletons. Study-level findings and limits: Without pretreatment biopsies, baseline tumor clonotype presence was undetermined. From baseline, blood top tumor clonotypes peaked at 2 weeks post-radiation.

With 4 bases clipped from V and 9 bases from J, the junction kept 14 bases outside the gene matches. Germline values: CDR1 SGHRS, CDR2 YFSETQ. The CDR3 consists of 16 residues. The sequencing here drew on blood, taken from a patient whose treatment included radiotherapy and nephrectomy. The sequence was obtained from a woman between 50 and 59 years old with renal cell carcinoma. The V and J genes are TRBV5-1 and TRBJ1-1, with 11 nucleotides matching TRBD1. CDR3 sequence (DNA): TGCGCCAGCAGCCCCGGGGACAGGGGGACTCTACTTCAAGCTTTCTTT. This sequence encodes CASSPGDRGTLLQAFF.